The 25 T cell receptor beta chains given below trace back to one sample, sequenced in a study of T cell responses to AZD1222 COVID-19 vaccine. The table came from immunoSEQ multiplex PCR; TCRdb's copy has only in-frame clones and leaves some out. The table records 95,000 to 100,000 clones, about nine tenths of them present only once. Source: peripheral blood, taken 28 days after the second AZD1222 dose. The receptors were sampled from an adult who received the AZD1222 COVID-19 vaccine.

This rearrangement joins TRBV5-8 to TRBJ2-3; TRBD2 might be the D (5 bases). Germline CDR1 SGHTS, CDR2 YDEGEE. The CDR3 contains 12 residues. Trimming removed 2 bases at V and 6 bases at J, with 7 bases between. CDR3 sequence: CASSLIADTQYF. CDR3 DNA sequence: TGTGCCAGCAGCTTAATAGCGGATACGCAGTATTTT.

This chain connects TRBV7-8 to TRBJ2-2; 14 bases map to TRBD2. Trimming cost V 1 base and J 6 bases; bases outside gene matches: 1. This CDR3 has 16 residues. Per the germline V gene, CDR1 is SGHVS and CDR2 is FQNEAQ. The CDR3 loop reads CASSLVGLAGAGELFF. The DNA of the CDR3 is TGTGCCAGCAGCTTAGTGGGACTAGCGGGAGCCGGGGAGCTGTTTTTT.

This chain connects TRBV5-1 to TRBJ2-1, with D hard to call. From germline, CDR1 is SGHRS and CDR2 YFSETQ. V dropped 0 bases and J dropped 3 bases, with 4 bases sitting between them. This CDR3 is built from 13 residues. CDR3 nucleotides: TGCGCCAGCAGCTTGGAATACTACAATGAGCAGTTCTTC. Its translation: CASSLEYYNEQFF.

V usage is TRBV5-1 and J usage is TRBJ2-7; D perhaps matches TRBD2 (6 bases). The V and J ends lost 4 bases and 7 bases respectively, with 24 bases between them. The CDR3 has 16 amino acids. CDR1 SGHRS and CDR2 YFSETQ come from the germline V gene. CDR3 region: CASSPTRAGLIGEQYF. The CDR3 bases are TGCGCCAGCAGCCCCACGAGGGCGGGACTTATCGGGGAGCAGTACTTC. The entire variable domain, with the rest obtained from reference TRBV5-1 and TRBJ2-7, is as follows: KAGVTQTPRYLIKTRGQQVTLSCSPISGHRSVSWYQQTPGQGLQFLFEYFSETQRNKGNFPGRFSGRQFSNSRSEMNVSTLELGDSALYLCASSPTRAGLIGEQYFGPGTRLTVT.

The CDR3 spells CASSYSVGYPHIQYF. CDR3 DNA sequence: TGTGCCAGCAGTTACTCGGTCGGGTATCCTCACATTCAGTACTTC. V usage is TRBV6-5 and J usage is TRBJ2-4; the D is unclear. This CDR3 region has 15 residues. V lost 0 bases and J lost 8, with 14 bases in between. Germline values: CDR1 MNHEY, CDR2 SVGAGI.

This clone has only one observation. This chain connects TRBV5-1 to TRBJ2-7; D may be TRBD2 (6 bases). Looked up from germline, CDR1 is SGHRS and CDR2 is YFSETQ. This CDR3 spans 15 amino acids. V was cut by 0 bases and J by 7 bases, with 17 bases left in between. CDR3 loop: CASSLDGSETGEQYF. CDR3 DNA sequence: TGCGCCAGCAGCTTGGACGGGAGCGAAACGGGAGAGCAGTACTTC.

The V gene is TRBV10-1, the J gene TRBJ1-3, with D tentatively TRBD1 (6 bases). The V and J ends lost 4 bases and 0 bases respectively, with 16 bases between them. The V gene's germline CDR1 is WNHNN and CDR2 SYGVQD (reference sequence). The CDR3 loop spans 17 amino acids. For the CDR3, the DNA is TGCGCCAGCAGTGGACAGGCCGCGGGCAGCTCTGGAAACACCATATATTTT. Protein: CASSGQAAGSSGNTIYF.

J is TRBJ1-4 and V is TRBV25-1, with TRBD1 as a possible D gene (6 bases). Germline V CDR1 and CDR2: MGHDK, SYGVNS. Trimming removed 4 bases from V and 6 bases from J, with 18 bases in between. The length of the CDR3 is 16 residues. The CDR3 sequence is CASSAFTGLTDEKLFF. Written as DNA, the CDR3 is TGTGCCAGCAGTGCATTTACAGGGTTAACGGATGAAAAACTGTTTTTT.

This chain connects TRBV5-8 to TRBJ2-5, with unresolved D. The CDR3 has 13 residues. Germline V CDR1 and CDR2: SGHTS, YDEGEE. V was clipped by 0 bases and J by 9 bases, with 12 bases between them. The CDR3 sequence: CASSLDRSFPQYF. The DNA of the CDR3 is TGTGCCAGCAGCTTGGACCGCTCTTTTCCCCAGTACTTC.

This chain connects TRBV11-3 to TRBJ2-2, with 9 bases aligning to TRBD2. Germline V CDR1 and CDR2: SGHNT, YENEEA. The CDR3 loop spans 17 amino acids. After removal of 5 bases from V and 0 bases from J, the junction contained 7 bases not matched to a gene. Here the CDR3 reads CASSHWLAGSNTGELFF. CDR3 bases: TGTGCCAGCAGCCACTGGCTAGCGGGATCGAACACCGGGGAGCTGTTTTTT.

This clone was observed a single time. The genes are TRBV5-1 and TRBJ1-1; 8 positions match TRBD1. The CDR3 extends over 15 amino acids. Germline assignment: CDR1 SGHRS and CDR2 YFSETQ. Unmatched junction bases numbered 6, after V lost 4 bases and J lost 1 base. This chain's CDR3 is CASSPRGRGNTEAFF. As DNA, the CDR3 is TGCGCCAGCAGCCCCAGGGGGCGCGGGAACACTGAAGCTTTCTTT. Together with reference TRBV5-1 and TRBJ1-1, the CDR3 gives the full variable domain: KAGVTQTPRYLIKTRGQQVTLSCSPISGHRSVSWYQQTPGQGLQFLFEYFSETQRNKGNFPGRFSGRQFSNSRSEMNVSTLELGDSALYLCASSPRGRGNTEAFFGQGTRLTVV.

This clone was counted a few times. The same CDR3 arises from other DNA sequences in this sample as well. The rearrangement joins TRBV24-1 to TRBJ2-3; D gene uncertain. From germline, CDR1 is KGHDR and CDR2 SFDVKD. This CDR3 has 13 amino acids. V was clipped by 3 bases and J by 2 bases, with 5 bases between them. CDR3 protein: CATSDLTTDTQYF. CDR3 DNA sequence: TGTGCCACCAGTGATCTAACCACAGATACGCAGTATTTT.

The chain recombines TRBV11-2 with TRBJ2-5, with 8 nucleotides matching TRBD1. Trimming took 5 bases from V and 1 from J; bases not matched to a gene: 3. CDR1 SGHAT and CDR2 FQNNGV come from the germline V gene. This CDR3 is 14 amino acids long. The CDR3 protein is CASSRGQGQETQYF. The CDR3, as DNA: TGTGCCAGCAGCCGCGGACAGGGCCAAGAGACCCAGTACTTC. Combining the CDR3 with reference TRBV11-2 and TRBJ2-5 gives the whole variable domain EAGVAQSPRYKIIEKRQSVAFWCNPISGHATLYWYQQILGQGPKLLIQFQNNGVVDDSQLPKDRFSAERLKGVDSTLKIQPAKLEDSAVYLCASSRGQGQETQYFGPGTRLLVL.

The chain recombines TRBV18 with TRBJ1-1; 8 bases agree with TRBD1. From germline, CDR1 is KGHSH and CDR2 LQKENI. The CDR3 consists of 15 residues. The V segment lost 7 bases and the J segment 2 bases; nucleotides outside the gene matches: 9. CDR3 nucleotide sequence: TGTGCCAGCTTATACCAGGGGGCAGATAACACTGAAGCTTTCTTT. Protein sequence: CASLYQGADNTEAFF. The full variable domain, in which reference TRBV18 and TRBJ1-1 provide the parts outside the CDR3, is NAGVMQNPRHLVRRRGQEARLRCSPMKGHSHVYWYRQLPEEGLKFMVYLQKENIIDESGMPKERFSAEFPKEGPSILRIQQVVRGDSAAYFCASLYQGADNTEAFFGQGTRLTVV.

The CDR3 DNA sequence: TGTGCCAGCAGCGCTCCGACGGGGGATGAGCAGTTCTTC. Residues: CASSAPTGDEQFF. The rearrangement joins TRBV11-3 to TRBJ2-1; possible D gene TRBD2, 6 bases. Looked up from germline, CDR1 is SGHNT and CDR2 is YENEEA. The CDR3 length is 13 residues. Trimming left V 5 bases short and J 8 bases short, with 13 bases between.

The V call is TRBV5-1, the J call TRBJ2-6; D gene ambiguous. Between the trimmed V and J ends, which lost 2 bases and 0 bases, there was a span of 3 bases. CDR3 length: 14 amino acids. Germline assignment: CDR1 SGHRS and CDR2 YFSETQ. CDR3 loop: CASSFRSGANVLTF. The CDR3 coding sequence is TGCGCCAGCAGCTTCCGCTCTGGGGCCAACGTCCTGACTTTC.

This clone appeared a single time. V and J are TRBV30 and TRBJ1-1; 10 nucleotides align to TRBD1. Germline V gene lookup returns CDR1 GTSNPN and CDR2 SVGIG (reference sequence). The CDR3 extends over 13 amino acids. V shed 5 bases and J 4 bases; nucleotides not matched to a gene: 4. The CDR3 region is CAWVTGGGTEAFF. The CDR3 DNA reads TGTGCCTGGGTGACAGGGGGCGGCACTGAAGCTTTCTTT.

The V and J genes are TRBV6-5 and TRBJ1-1, with a tentative D call TRBD1 (5 bases). CDR3 length: 12 residues. Germline V gene sequence: CDR1 MNHEY, CDR2 SVGAGI. The V gene lost 7 bases and the J gene lost 2 bases, with 8 bases spanning the gap. In nucleotides, the CDR3 is TGTGCCAGCACCAGGACAAACACTGAAGCTTTCTTT. Translated: CASTRTNTEAFF.

This clone was seen a few times. The rearrangement uses TRBV6-6 and TRBJ2-1; D call uncertain. The germline CDR1 and CDR2 sequences are MNHNY and SVGAGI (reference sequence). The CDR3 spans 17 residues. Trimming stripped 8 bases from V and 5 bases from J, with 25 bases between. The CDR3 nucleotides read TGTGCCAGCGGTCGTGGTCCCCTCTCTCTGCCCAACAATGAGCAGTTCTTC. This encodes CASGRGPLSLPNNEQFF.

This clone was observed a handful of times. The rearrangement joins TRBV29-1 to TRBJ1-5, with D unclear. Per germline, CDR1 SQVTM and CDR2 ANQGSEA. This CDR3 is 14 amino acids long. V was pared by 4 bases and J by 6 bases, with 16 bases between. CDR3 bases: TGCAGCGTTGCATGGGGAAAGCCCCCTCAGCCCCAGCATTTT. The encoded protein is CSVAWGKPPQPQHF.

V and J are TRBV6-5 and TRBJ1-1, with D possibly being TRBD1 (6 bases). Germline CDR1 MNHEY, CDR2 SVGAGI. The germline V and J ends were trimmed by 6 bases and 3 bases, with 14 bases remaining between them. This CDR3 has 14 amino acids. This chain's CDR3 is CASRIQGLDTEAFF. Here the CDR3 DNA reads TGTGCCAGCAGGATACAGGGTTTGGACACTGAAGCTTTCTTT.

The J gene is TRBJ1-6, the V gene TRBV6-6; weak D call: TRBD1 (6 bases). CDR1 and CDR2 (germline): MNHNY, SVGAGI (reference sequence). The V end was cut by 2 bases, the J end by 8 bases, with 10 bases between. The CDR3 runs 14 residues. The CDR3 DNA sequence: TGTGCCAGCAGTTACAGGGGGAAGGATTCACCCCTCCACTTT. Protein: CASSYRGKDSPLHF.

The chain links TRBV6-5 to TRBJ1-1, with 9 bases lining up with TRBD1. With V trimmed by 5 bases and J by 1 base, 5 bases remained unmatched. The CDR3 contains 15 residues. CDR1 MNHEY and CDR2 SVGAGI come from the germline V gene. CDR3 coding DNA: TGTGCCAGCAGTACCCGGGACAGGGCGAACACTGAAGCTTTCTTT. Translated, it gives CASSTRDRANTEAFF.

The chain joins TRBV7-9 to TRBJ2-5; 7 bases agree with TRBD2. Trimming at V came to 5 bases and at J to 1 base, leaving 7 bases not matched to a gene. The germline CDR1 and CDR2 sequences are SEHNR and FQNEAQ (reference sequence). The CDR3 length is 15 residues. The CDR3 region is CASSLTLASQETQYF. In nucleotides, the CDR3 is TGTGCCAGCAGCCTGACACTAGCGAGCCAAGAGACCCAGTACTTC.

The chain is built from TRBV30 and TRBJ2-3; 7 bases map to TRBD1. Germline loops: CDR1 GTSNPN, CDR2 SVGIG (reference sequence). Trimming took 1 base from V and 1 from J; bases not matched to a gene: 2. The CDR3 extends over 14 amino acids. CDR3 residues: CAWSAGGGTDTQYF. CDR3 bases: TGTGCCTGGAGTGCAGGGGGTGGCACAGATACGCAGTATTTT. Variable domain in full (rest from reference TRBV30 and TRBJ2-3): SQTIHQWPATLVQPVGSPLSLECTVEGTSNPNLYWYRQAAGRGLQLLFYSVGIGQISSEVPQNLSASRPQDRQFILSSKKLLLSDSGFYLCAWSAGGGTDTQYFGPGTRLTVL.